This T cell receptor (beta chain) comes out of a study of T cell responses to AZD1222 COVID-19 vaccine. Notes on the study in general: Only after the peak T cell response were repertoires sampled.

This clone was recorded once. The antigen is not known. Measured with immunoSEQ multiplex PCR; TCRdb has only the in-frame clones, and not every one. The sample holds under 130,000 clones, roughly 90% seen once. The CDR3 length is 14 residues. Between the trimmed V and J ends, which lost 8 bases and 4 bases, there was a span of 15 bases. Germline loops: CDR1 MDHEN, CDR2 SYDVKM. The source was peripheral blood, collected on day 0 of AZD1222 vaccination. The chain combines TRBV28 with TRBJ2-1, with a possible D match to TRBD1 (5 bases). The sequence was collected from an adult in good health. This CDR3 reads CASGSTQEYNEQFF. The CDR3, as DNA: TGTGCCAGCGGCTCGACACAGGAGTACAATGAGCAGTTCTTC.